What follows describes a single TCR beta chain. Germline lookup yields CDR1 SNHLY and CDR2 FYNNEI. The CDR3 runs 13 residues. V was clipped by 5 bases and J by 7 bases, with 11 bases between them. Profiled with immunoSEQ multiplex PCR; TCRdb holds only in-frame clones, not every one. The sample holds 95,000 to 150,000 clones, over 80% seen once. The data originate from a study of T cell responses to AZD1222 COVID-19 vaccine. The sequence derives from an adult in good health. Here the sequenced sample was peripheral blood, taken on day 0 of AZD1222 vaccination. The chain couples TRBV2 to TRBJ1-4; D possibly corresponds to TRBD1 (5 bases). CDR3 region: CASSWDLGEKLFF. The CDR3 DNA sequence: TGTGCCAGCAGTTGGGACTTGGGTGAAAAACTGTTTTTT.